The source of this TCR beta chain is a study of T-cell memory formation after mild COVID-19. At the level of the study: TCR clusters largely stayed donor specific. Points from the study as a whole: Pre-infection memory harbored some responding clones, suggesting cross-reactive memory joined. While clones contracting from day 15 to 85 were balanced between CD4 and CD8, later expanders leaned CD4+. CD4+ contracting clones were found mainly in CM and EM, and CD8+ ones in EMRA.

Trimming removed 0 bases from V and 5 bases from J, with 11 bases in between. Germline CDR1 LNHNV, CDR2 YYDKDF (reference sequence). The CDR3 spans 16 residues. About this clonotype itself: Its antigen remains unknown.

TCRdb processed the 5' RACE reads anew with MiXCR; each CDR3 protein has one entry. The sample lists around 90,000 distinct CDR3 sequences, approximately 13% occurring once. The rearrangement uses TRBV15 and TRBJ1-6; D may be TRBD1 (5 bases). Sequenced input: PBMCs or a T cell subset sorted from them (not recorded which). The clonotype comes from an adult woman who had mild COVID-19 (a few samples of this study predate the infection). Cell type and time point are not known. CDR3 protein: CATSRDKQGHNSPLHF. CDR3 nucleotides: TGTGCCACCAGCAGAGATAAGCAGGGACATAATTCACCCCTCCACTTT.